The 27 T cell receptor beta chains listed next were all sequenced from one sample in a study of metastatic and nonmetastatic thyroid tumors. Every patient underwent thyroid surgery untreated. TCRdb ran MiXCR on the PCR reads. Of 60,000 or so clones listed, roughly 29% are singletons. The sequenced material came from blood. The source of these receptors is a female donor with papillary thyroid cancer or a benign thyroid nodule (not recorded which). Some clones in this sample may be carry-over from other donors' samples.

The V gene is TRBV6-2 or TRBV6-3, the J gene TRBJ2-7, with D possibly matching TRBD2 (5 bases). Germline V gene lookup returns CDR1 MNHEY and CDR2 SVGEGT. The CDR3 is 14 amino acids. Trimming cost V 1 base and J 0 bases, with 7 bases left between them. The CDR3 sequence: CASSYYGDSYEQYF. CDR3 bases: TGTGCCAGCAGTTACTACGGGGACTCCTACGAGCAGTACTTC.

The V and J genes are TRBV12-3 or TRBV12-4 and TRBJ2-1; D not certain. Deletions cut 1 base from V and 4 bases from J, with 5 bases between. CDR3 length equals 13 residues. CDR3 coding DNA: TGTGCCAGCAGTTTAGAGGCTTACAATGAGCAGTTCTTC. Encoded protein: CASSLEAYNEQFF.

This clone was detected only a few times. The chain recombines TRBV5-1 with TRBJ2-7; TRBD2 matches at 10 bases. In germline, CDR1 is SGHRS, CDR2 YFSETQ. V shed 4 bases, J shed 5 bases, and the junction held 12 bases outside the gene matches. This CDR3 has 16 amino acids. The CDR3 is CASSPRGRAGGDEQYF. The CDR3 DNA reads TGCGCCAGCAGCCCGCGCGGTCGAGCGGGAGGGGACGAGCAGTACTTC.

This chain uses TRBV6-1 with TRBJ2-5; perhaps D is TRBD1 or TRBD2 (5 bases each). The CDR3 totals 14 residues. CDR1 MNHNS and CDR2 SASEGT come from the germline V gene. With 6 bases removed from V and 5 bases from J, the gap between germline ends came to 16 bases. The CDR3 nucleotides read TGTGCCAGCAGGGGGACCCGGGCTAGGGAGACCCAGTACTTC. Translated, it gives CASRGTRARETQYF.

This clone has just a few counts. V is TRBV12-3 or TRBV12-4 and J is TRBJ1-2; 8 positions agree with TRBD1. The CDR3 covers 14 residues. With 2 bases clipped from V and 6 bases from J, the junction kept 5 bases outside the gene matches. CDR3 sequence reads: CASSLRTGYDGYTF. In nucleotides, the CDR3 is TGTGCCAGCAGTTTAAGGACAGGGTATGATGGCTACACCTTC.

The table lists this clone with a few counts. This sequence joins TRBV6-1 and TRBJ1-2; tentative D call: TRBD1 (5 bases). V lost 3 bases to trimming and J lost 8 bases, with 10 bases between them. Germline CDR1 is MNHNS and CDR2 is SASEGT. The CDR3 runs 12 residues. This CDR3 is CASSEAGNGYTF. In DNA form, the CDR3 reads TGTGCCAGCAGTGAGGCAGGGAACGGCTACACCTTC.

The V call is TRBV6-1, the J call TRBJ2-5; TRBD1 aligns across 11 bases. Unmatched junction bases numbered 8, after V lost 6 bases and J lost 5 bases. In germline, CDR1 is MNHNS, CDR2 SASEGT. This CDR3 spans 15 amino acids. The CDR3 bases are TGTGCCAGCAGCCAAAGGACAGGGGGCGAGGAGACCCAGTACTTC. It codes for CASSQRTGGEETQYF.

This clone appeared a single time. The chain carries TRBV20-1 and TRBJ2-7; D possibly uses TRBD1 or TRBD2 (5 bases each). The CDR3 loop spans 14 amino acids. V was trimmed by 6 bases and J by 5 bases, leaving 20 bases between them. Germline-derived CDR1 and CDR2 are DFQATT and SNEGSKA (reference sequence). CDR3 nucleotides: TGCAGTGCCCCCCGAGGGGCCCAGACCCACGAGCAGTACTTC. This sequence encodes CSAPRGAQTHEQYF.

This chain links TRBV7-2 with TRBJ2-1; D might be TRBD1 or TRBD2, each matching 6 bases. The CDR3 extends over 14 amino acids. Trimming took 1 base from V and 10 from J, leaving 14 bases between them. Germline V gene data show CDR1 as SGHTA and CDR2 as FQGNSA. The CDR3 bases are TGTGCCAGCAGCTTAGTTCGAGGGGGGACGGAGCAGTTCTTC. It translates to CASSLVRGGTEQFF.

This clone showed up many times. The chain couples TRBV20-1 to TRBJ1-2; no reliable D call. Germline-derived CDR1 and CDR2 are DFQATT and SNEGSKA (reference sequence). V was cut by 0 bases and J by 3 bases, with 11 bases left in between. This CDR3 has 14 amino acids. This CDR3 reads CSARDGSGYYGYTF. The CDR3 DNA reads as TGCAGTGCTAGAGATGGGTCTGGATACTATGGCTACACCTTC.

The chain links TRBV6-1 to TRBJ2-1; 7 nucleotides match TRBD2. The CDR3 consists of 15 residues. J gave up 4 bases and V 3 bases, and 6 bases lay outside the gene matches. Germline lookup yields CDR1 MNHNS and CDR2 SASEGT. The CDR3 is CASSDCGRYYNEQFF. In DNA form, the CDR3 reads TGTGCCAGCAGTGACTGCGGGAGATATTACAATGAGCAGTTCTTC.

The V and J genes are TRBV20-1 and TRBJ2-5; D possibly matches TRBD1 or TRBD2 (5 bases each). This CDR3 spans 14 amino acids. CDR1 DFQATT and CDR2 SNEGSKA come from the germline V gene (reference sequence). V was trimmed by 0 bases and J by 4 bases, leaving 12 bases between them. The CDR3 here is CSARDLEGLETQYF. The CDR3 region has the DNA TGCAGTGCTAGAGATCTAGAGGGGTTAGAGACCCAGTACTTC.

This chain links TRBV5-1 with TRBJ1-3; no clear D. CDR3 length: 18 residues. Trimming took off 4 bases at V and 4 bases at J, with 24 bases between the two ends. In germline, CDR1 is SGHRS, CDR2 YFSETQ. The CDR3 protein is CASSLSPFYKDAGNTIYF. The CDR3 DNA is TGCGCCAGCAGCCTCTCCCCCTTTTACAAGGATGCCGGAAACACCATATATTTT.

The rearrangement links TRBV18 to TRBJ2-7, with TRBD2 matching 11 bases. The V segment lost 5 bases and the J segment 3 bases; nucleotides outside the gene matches: 0. The germline gives CDR1 KGHSH, CDR2 LQKENI. The CDR3 covers 13 residues. CDR3 region: CASSTSGGYEQYF. The CDR3 DNA reads as TGTGCCAGCTCAACTAGCGGGGGCTACGAGCAGTACTTC. Complete variable domain (other parts from reference TRBV18 and TRBJ2-7): NAGVMQNPRHLVRRRGQEARLRCSPMKGHSHVYWYRQLPEEGLKFMVYLQKENIIDESGMPKERFSAEFPKEGPSILRIQQVVRGDSAAYFCASSTSGGYEQYFGPGTRLTVT.

Note on this clone: Germline and junction disagree at one end, which may indicate a read error. The chain recombines TRBV6-1 with TRBJ2-2, with D perhaps TRBD1 (6 bases). Germline V gives CDR1 MNHNS, CDR2 SASEGT. The CDR3 totals 17 residues. This chain's CDR3 is CASTPPPGALNTVELFF. The CDR3 bases are TGTGCCAGCACCCCCCCCCCAGGGGCCCTAAACACCGTGGAGCTGTTTTTT.

This clone turned up a few times. The chain is built from TRBV12-3 or TRBV12-4 and TRBJ1-5; D unresolved. CDR3 length: 13 amino acids. Between the trimmed V and J ends, which lost 4 bases and 4 bases, there was a span of 8 bases. CDR3 DNA sequence: TGTGCCAGCAGTTACGGAGAGAATCAGCCCCAGCATTTT. Protein product: CASSYGENQPQHF.

Notes on this clone: Possible read error: a much larger clone is one base away. The chain is built from TRBV20-1 and TRBJ1-1; a weak D match, TRBD1 (5 bases). Trimming took off 2 bases at V and 6 bases at J, with 13 bases between the two ends. The CDR3 totals 13 residues. Germline CDR1 and CDR2: DFQATT and SNEGSKA (reference sequence). CDR3 amino acids: CSARTIVGPEAFF. CDR3 nucleotide sequence: TGCAGTGCTAGAACTATCGTGGGGCCTGAAGCTTTCTTT.

Ten or more counts support this clone. The genes are TRBV5-1 and TRBJ2-7; TRBD2 is a possible D gene (7 bases). This CDR3 has 15 residues. CDR1 and CDR2 from the germline V gene are SGHRS and YFSETQ. Trimming stripped 6 bases from V and 3 bases from J, with 19 bases between. The CDR3 reads CASNWESGTSYEQYF. The CDR3 DNA is TGCGCCAGCAATTGGGAAAGCGGGACAAGCTACGAGCAGTACTTC.

This chain joins TRBV14 and TRBJ2-1; 12 bases are shared with TRBD1. The V and J ends lost 6 bases and 9 bases, in that order; junction bases with no gene match: 9. The CDR3 is 15 amino acids. Per germline, CDR1 SGHDN and CDR2 FVKESK. CDR3 in DNA: TGTGCCAGCAGGGACACCGGGACAGGGGGCAGTGAGCAGTTCTTC. Translated: CASRDTGTGGSEQFF.

The chain has TRBV4-2 and TRBJ1-2; 12 bases are a match to TRBD1. Germline V lookup: CDR1 LGHNA, CDR2 YNFKEQ. CDR3 length: 17 amino acids. Losses at the gene ends were 0 bases for V and 5 bases for J; bases not matched to a gene: 7. CDR3: CASSQDRGTGGYYGYTF. In DNA form, the CDR3 reads TGTGCCAGCAGCCAAGATCGCGGGACAGGGGGCTATTATGGCTACACCTTC.

This clone came up a few times. The chain couples TRBV4-1 to TRBJ2-2; D gene ambiguous. The germline V gene encodes CDR1 MGHRA and CDR2 YSYEKL. The CDR3 is made up of 13 amino acids. V dropped 2 bases and J dropped 6 bases, with 7 bases sitting between them. CDR3 nucleotides: TGCGCCAGCAGCCAAACGGATGCCGGGGAGCTGTTTTTT. This codes for CASSQTDAGELFF.

The table lists this clone with many counts. This rearrangement joins TRBV9 to TRBJ1-1, with TRBD1 matching 9 bases. The CDR3 consists of 14 residues. The V and J ends lost 3 bases and 7 bases, in that order; junction bases with no gene match: 7. Germline V gives CDR1 SGDLS, CDR2 YYNGEE. The CDR3 protein is CASSALQGASEAFF. CDR3 DNA sequence: TGTGCCAGCAGCGCCCTACAGGGGGCCAGTGAAGCTTTCTTT.

The J gene is TRBJ1-5, the V gene TRBV11-2; 10 bases line up with TRBD1. CDR3 length: 13 residues. In germline, CDR1 is SGHAT, CDR2 FQNNGV. V trimming: 5 bases; J trimming: 7 bases; junction bases outside the gene matches: 2. In DNA form, the CDR3 reads TGTGCCAGCAGCCCGGACAGGGGGCAGCCCCAGCATTTT. This sequence encodes CASSPDRGQPQHF.

This clone was detected ten times or more. The chain links TRBV5-1 to TRBJ2-2; possible D gene TRBD2, 5 bases. The CDR3 contains 16 residues. Germline assignment: CDR1 SGHRS and CDR2 YFSETQ. Trimming took 3 bases from V and 1 from J, leaving 13 bases between them. The CDR3 nucleotides read TGCGCCAGCAGCTGGTCGGGGAACTTGAACACCGGGGAGCTGTTTTTT. This codes for CASSWSGNLNTGELFF. The whole variable domain, filled in from reference TRBV5-1 and TRBJ2-2, reads KAGVTQTPRYLIKTRGQQVTLSCSPISGHRSVSWYQQTPGQGLQFLFEYFSETQRNKGNFPGRFSGRQFSNSRSEMNVSTLELGDSALYLCASSWSGNLNTGELFFGEGSRLTVL.

As concerns this clone: An end of the junction does not agree with germline; a read error may underlie this. V and J are TRBV6-2 or TRBV6-3 and TRBJ2-1; 12 positions agree with TRBD2. CDR3 length equals 19 residues. Germline CDR1 MNHEY, CDR2 SVGEGT. The CDR3 loop reads CASSYSSLLAGGPGNEQSF. The CDR3 nucleotides are TGTGCCAGCAGTTACTCATCGCTTCTAGCGGGAGGGCCGGGCAATGAGCAGTCCTTC.

In the case of this clone: At one boundary the junction diverges from the germline segment, which might be a read error. This chain connects TRBV20-1 to TRBJ1-2; a weak D match, TRBD1 (6 bases). CDR3 size: 14 residues. Germline values: CDR1 DFQATT, CDR2 SNEGSKA (reference sequence). The CDR3 loop reads CSARGQFNGYGYTF. Written as DNA, the CDR3 is TGCAGTGCAAGAGGACAGTTTAACGGCTATGGCTACACCTTC.

This rearrangement joins TRBV7-9 to TRBJ2-5, with 7 nucleotides matching TRBD1. Germline-derived CDR1 and CDR2 are SEHNR and FQNEAQ (reference sequence). This CDR3 region has 15 residues. Trimming removed 3 bases from V and 5 bases from J; junction bases left unmatched: 9. CDR3: CASSFSGTEGETQYF. The CDR3 region has the DNA TGTGCCAGCAGCTTTTCCGGGACAGAAGGGGAGACCCAGTACTTC.